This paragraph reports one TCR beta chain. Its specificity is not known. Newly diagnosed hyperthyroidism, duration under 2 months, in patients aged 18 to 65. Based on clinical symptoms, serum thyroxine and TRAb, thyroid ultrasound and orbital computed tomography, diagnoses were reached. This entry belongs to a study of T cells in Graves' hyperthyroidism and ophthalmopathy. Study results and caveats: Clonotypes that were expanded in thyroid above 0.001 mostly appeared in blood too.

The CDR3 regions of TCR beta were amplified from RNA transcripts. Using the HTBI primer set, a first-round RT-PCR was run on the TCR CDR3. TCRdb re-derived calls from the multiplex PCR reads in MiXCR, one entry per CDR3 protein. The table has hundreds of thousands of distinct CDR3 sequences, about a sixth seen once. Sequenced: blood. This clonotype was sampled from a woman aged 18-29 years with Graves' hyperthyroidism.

The CDR3 loop reads CASSPGTPLKNTEAFF. The CDR3, as DNA: TGTGCCAGCAGCCCCGGGACACCCCTCAAGAACACTGAAGCTTTCTTT. The chain carries TRBV11-3 and TRBJ1-1; weak D call: TRBD1 (6 bases). In germline, CDR1 is SGHNT, CDR2 YENEEA. This CDR3 comprises 16 residues. Trimming shortened V by 5 bases and J by 1 base, and 17 bases separated the two germline ends.